The source of this T cell receptor (beta chain) is a study of shared clonotypes between healthy human individuals. Here immunoSEQ multiplex PCR was the method, and the copy in TCRdb shows in-frame clones only, minus some. The top ten clones hold 1.5% of a sample with nearly 1 million clones, 60% to 85% of them seen once. This TCR came from a young man in good health. Sequencing was done on a sample of memory CD4+ T cells sorted from blood. Noted subset: CD45RA-negative fraction.

CDR3 sequence (DNA): TGTGCCAGCAGCTTATATGAGGCCTACGAGCAGTACTTC. Residues: CASSLYEAYEQYF. The V call is TRBV5-6, the J call TRBJ2-7, with no clear D. Deletions cut 2 bases from V and 2 bases from J, with 8 bases between. Germline V lookup: CDR1 SGHDT, CDR2 YYEEEE. The CDR3 is 13 residues long.